Following are 10 T cell receptor beta chains from one sample sequenced in a study of cytomegalovirus exposure and HLA in healthy donors. The repertoire was sequenced with immunoSEQ multiplex PCR; TCRdb's copy has only in-frame clones and lacks some. The top ten hold approximately 1% of the sample, which has some 67,000 clones, 94% seen once. The sample comprised PBMCs. All receptors derive from a woman younger than 35 in good health and CMV-seronegative.

The chain carries TRBV7-2 and TRBJ1-2, with a possible D match to TRBD1 (6 bases). Germline CDR1 and CDR2: SGHTA and FQGNSA. CDR3 length: 17 residues. V was cut by 1 base and J by 2 bases, with 17 bases left in between. The CDR3 here is CASSLVGVGTQNYGYTF. The CDR3 nucleotides are TGTGCCAGCAGCTTAGTCGGTGTCGGGACACAGAACTATGGCTACACCTTC.

The chain recombines TRBV25-1 with TRBJ1-1; no definite D call. Germline CDR1 and CDR2: MGHDK and SYGVNS. The V end was cut by 4 bases, the J end by 5 bases, with 11 bases between. The length of the CDR3 is 13 residues. The CDR3 bases are TGTGCCAGCAGTGGTCAGGCCCTAACTGAAGCTTTCTTT. This codes for CASSGQALTEAFF. The complete variable domain, with remaining parts taken from reference TRBV25-1 and TRBJ1-1, reads EADIYQTPRYLVIGTGKKITLECSQTMGHDKMYWYQQDPGMELHLIHYSYGVNSTEKGDLSSESTVSRIRTEHFPLTLESARPSHTSQYLCASSGQALTEAFFGQGTRLTVV.

A remark on this clone: At one boundary the junction diverges from the germline segment, which might be a read error. J is TRBJ2-3 and V is TRBV7-6; 10 nucleotides agree with TRBD2. The CDR3 spans 14 residues. Germline V gene lookup returns CDR1 SGHVS and CDR2 FNYEAQ. The chain's CDR3 is CASSLAGGTDTQYF. The CDR3 nucleotides read TGTGCCAGCAGCCTAGCGGGAGGCACAGATACGCAGTATTTT.

J is TRBJ2-3 and V is TRBV10-3; 7 bases are a match to TRBD2. Trimming at V came to 2 bases and at J to 1 base, leaving 0 bases not matched to a gene. The length of the CDR3 is 14 residues. Looked up from germline, CDR1 is ENHRY and CDR2 is SYGVKD. CDR3 DNA: TGTGCCATCAGTGAGGCGGGGGGCACAGATACGCAGTATTTT. Its protein is CAISEAGGTDTQYF.

The chain uses TRBV18 and TRBJ1-2; D gene unclear. The CDR3 is 13 residues long. Per germline, CDR1 KGHSH and CDR2 LQKENI. V gave up 1 base and J gave up 4 bases, with 7 bases separating them. The CDR3 DNA sequence: TGTGCCAGCTCACCACAGGGAGTCTATGGCTACACCTTC. It is translated as CASSPQGVYGYTF.

This chain links TRBV5-1 with TRBJ2-3; 9 bases agree with TRBD1. V was pared by 4 bases and J by 2 bases, with 5 bases of the junction left unmatched. The CDR3 is made up of 15 amino acids. Germline CDR1 and CDR2: SGHRS and YFSETQ. The CDR3 here is CASSLQGAATDTQYF. The CDR3 DNA follows: TGCGCCAGCAGCCTACAGGGGGCCGCCACAGATACGCAGTATTTT.

The chain carries TRBV28 and TRBJ1-4; no definite D call. The CDR3 contains 14 residues. Germline CDR1 and CDR2: MDHEN and SYDVKM. The ends were cut back, 5 bases at V and 2 bases at J, with 9 bases in the middle. CDR3 amino acids: CASSPGVTNEKLFF. As DNA, the CDR3 is TGTGCCAGCAGTCCCGGGGTCACTAATGAAAAACTGTTTTTT.

The chain links TRBV2 to TRBJ1-3; TRBD1 aligns across 7 bases. The CDR3 length is 16 residues. Germline-derived CDR1 and CDR2 are SNHLY and FYNNEI. V shed 7 bases, J shed 4 bases, and the junction held 13 bases outside the gene matches. The CDR3 DNA follows: TGTGCCAGCACCAGACCGGGACAGCGTGCAGGAAACACCATATATTTT. This encodes CASTRPGQRAGNTIYF.

The rearrangement links TRBV7-8 to TRBJ1-1; weak D call: TRBD1 (5 bases). The CDR3 is 15 residues long. V lost 1 base and J lost 3, with 12 bases in between. Germline V gene sequence: CDR1 SGHVS, CDR2 FQNEAQ. The CDR3 sequence: CASSLGTILDTEAFF. Here the CDR3 DNA reads TGTGCCAGCAGCTTAGGGACAATCTTGGACACTGAAGCTTTCTTT.

The chain combines TRBV15 with TRBJ1-4; D may be TRBD1 (6 bases). The CDR3 covers 14 residues. Trimming shortened V by 4 bases and J by 5 bases, and 11 bases separated the two germline ends. CDR1 and CDR2 (germline): LNHNV, YYDKDF (reference sequence). The CDR3 DNA reads as TGTGCCACCAGCACGGGACAACCGAATGAAAAACTGTTTTTT. As protein: CATSTGQPNEKLFF.